These T cell receptor beta chains were read from a single sample in a study of blood T cell repertoires in COVID-19. Clones were read by immunoSEQ multiplex PCR, and TCRdb kept only the in-frame ones, dropping some. The repertoire has roughly 200,000 clones, less than 90% of them found once; the top ten carry under 4%. Sequenced input: PBMCs or T cells enriched from blood (not recorded which). The receptors shown here come from a woman between 25 and 40 years old who had been exposed to COVID-19. CDR3s include the opening cysteine and the closing phenylalanine or tryptophan. A D gene is named only where the DNA matches it firmly. Clone size is not always given. Where it is, it says once, few, many or a class for expanded clones.

V gene,J gene,clone size,D gene,CDR3 protein,CDR3 DNA
TRBV9,TRBJ1-2,NA,NA,CASSVNYRANYGYTF,TGTGCCAGCAGCGTAAACTACAGGGCCAACTATGGCTACACCTTC
TRBV11-2,TRBJ1-2,NA,TRBD1,CASSLGAGGGDGYTF,TGTGCCAGCAGCTTAGGAGCAGGGGGTGGTGATGGCTACACCTTC
TRBV19,TRBJ1-6,many,NA,CASNTRDLNSPLHF,TGTGCCAGTAACACCCGGGACTTGAATTCACCCCTCCACTTT
TRBV11-2,TRBJ2-3,NA,NA,CASSLSMEGRFYF,TGTGCCAGCAGCTTATCTATGGAGGGGAGGTTCTATTTT
TRBV6-5,TRBJ1-2,NA,TRBD1,CASSYQLTGGNGYTF,TGTGCCAGCAGTTACCAATTGACAGGGGGCAATGGCTACACCTTC
TRBV7-2,TRBJ1-1,few,TRBD1,CASSTDRGTEAFF,TGTGCCAGCAGCACCGACAGGGGAACTGAAGCTTTCTTT
TRBV19,TRBJ2-5,once,NA,CASSMSRSETQYF,TGTGCCAGTAGTATGTCCCGAAGCGAGACCCAGTACTTC
TRBV7-9,TRBJ1-4,NA,TRBD1,CASSSGTGGGNEKLFF,TGTGCCAGCAGCTCCGGGACAGGGGGCGGTAATGAAAAACTGTTTTTT
TRBV5-8,TRBJ1-5,NA,TRBD1,CASSSPGQVSLGSNQPQHF,TGTGCCAGCAGCAGCCCGGGACAGGTATCACTCGGGAGCAATCAGCCCCAGCATTTT
TRBV6-6,TRBJ1-5,NA,NA,CASREQGNGQPQHF,TGTGCCAGCAGGGAACAGGGAAACGGGCAGCCCCAGCATTTT
TRBV7-2,TRBJ2-3,NA,TRBD2,CASSRTSGEGDTQYF,TGTGCCAGCAGCCGGACTAGCGGGGAGGGAGATACGCAGTATTTT
TRBV7-9,TRBJ1-4,NA,NA,CASSLQVVTNEKLFF,TGTGCCAGCAGCTTACAGGTGGTAACTAATGAAAAACTGTTTTTT
TRBV5-6,TRBJ2-1,NA,NA,CASSSEWNEQFF,TGTGCCAGCAGCTCTGAGTGGAATGAGCAGTTCTTC
TRBV19,TRBJ1-2,NA,NA,CASSIVLTRGTDYGYTF,TGTGCCAGTAGTATAGTCCTCACCAGGGGAACGGACTATGGCTACACCTTC
TRBV6-6,TRBJ1-1,once,NA,CASRSGPENTEAFF,TGTGCCAGCAGAAGCGGTCCCGAGAACACTGAAGCTTTCTTT
TRBV7-6,TRBJ2-7,NA,TRBD2,CASSLAPQRGVSYEQYF,TGTGCCAGCAGCTTAGCTCCCCAGCGGGGGGTGTCCTACGAGCAGTACTTC
TRBV7-9,TRBJ2-1,NA,TRBD2,CASSFSGDNEQFF,TGTGCCAGCAGCTTCAGCGGGGACAATGAGCAGTTCTTC
TRBV29-1,TRBJ1-1,many,NA,CSVEAGTQAFF,TGCAGCGTTGAAGCCGGGACTCAAGCTTTCTTT
TRBV19,TRBJ1-6,NA,TRBD1,CASRVGQYSPLHF,TGTGCCAGTAGGGTGGGACAGTATTCACCCCTCCACTTT
TRBV10-2,TRBJ1-4,NA,NA,CATRPSEAEKLFF,TGCGCCACCAGGCCGTCAGAAGCGGAAAAACTGTTTTTT
TRBV30,TRBJ1-2,NA,TRBD1,CAWIGGQGTYGYTF,TGTGCCTGGATAGGGGGACAGGGCACCTATGGCTACACCTTC
TRBV9,TRBJ1-2,NA,NA,CASSALSGYTF,TGTGCCAGCAGCGCCTTATCCGGCTACACCTTC
TRBV19,TRBJ1-6,NA,TRBD1,CASSIPVDRANSPLHF,TGTGCCAGTAGTATCCCCGTGGACAGGGCGAATTCACCCCTCCACTTT
TRBV5-4,TRBJ2-5,NA,NA,CASSLLRSQRETQYF,TGTGCCAGCAGCTTGTTGAGGTCTCAAAGGGAGACCCAGTACTTC
TRBV4-1,TRBJ1-1,NA,NA,CASSQVWGDEAFF,TGCGCCAGCAGCCAGGTATGGGGCGATGAAGCTTTCTTT
TRBV12-5,TRBJ2-1,NA,NA,CASGLVLHGSGEPKDEQFF,TGTGCTAGTGGTTTGGTACTTCACGGTTCCGGGGAACCGAAAGATGAGCAGTTCTTC
TRBV5-3,TRBJ1-2,NA,TRBD1,CARSLMFCAGGSYGYTF,TGTGCCAGAAGCTTGATGTTCTGTGCAGGGGGAAGCTATGGCTACACCTTC
TRBV10-3,TRBJ1-5,NA,NA,CAITITRPGEQPQHF,TGTGCCATCACCATTACCCGACCAGGGGAACAGCCCCAGCATTTT
TRBV9,TRBJ2-2,NA,TRBD2,CASGLAGGARSTGELFF,TGTGCCAGCGGCCTAGCGGGGGGTGCGAGGAGCACCGGGGAGCTGTTTTTT
TRBV30,TRBJ2-5,NA,NA,CAWSDGGQPDQETQYF,TGTGCCTGGAGTGACGGGGGGCAGCCTGATCAAGAGACCCAGTACTTC
TRBV7-7,TRBJ1-3,NA,NA,CASSPGISGNTIYF,TGTGCTAGCAGCCCGGGGATCTCTGGAAACACCATATATTTT
TRBV6-5,TRBJ1-1,NA,NA,CASSYSSGPHREAFF,TGTGCCAGCAGTTACTCATCAGGGCCCCACAGAGAAGCTTTCTTT
TRBV9,TRBJ2-7,NA,NA,CASSAQGWSYEQYF,TGTGCCAGCAGCGCCCAGGGTTGGAGCTACGAGCAGTACTTC
TRBV7-2,TRBJ2-7,NA,NA,CASSPHSYEQYF,TGTGCCAGCAGCCCCCACTCCTACGAGCAGTACTTC
TRBV6-5,TRBJ1-5,NA,NA,CASRGTGTQPQHF,TGTGCCAGCAGGGGTACAGGGACCCAGCCCCAGCATTTT
TRBV19,TRBJ2-5,NA,NA,CASSPPGYETQYF,TGTGCCAGTAGCCCACCAGGTTATGAGACCCAGTACTTC
TRBV5-1,TRBJ1-2,NA,NA,CASTRDSPYGYTF,TGCGCCAGCACCCGGGACTCTCCTTATGGCTACACCTTC
TRBV4-1,TRBJ2-7,NA,TRBD2,CASSQDETSGGPPSSYEQYF,TGCGCCAGCAGCCAAGATGAGACTAGCGGGGGACCCCCTAGCTCCTACGAGCAGTACTTC
TRBV11-2,TRBJ2-1,NA,TRBD1,CASSSRQGTPYNEQFF,TGTGCCAGCAGCTCCCGACAGGGGACCCCCTACAATGAGCAGTTCTTC
TRBV11-2,TRBJ2-1,NA,TRBD2,CASSDALAGGYEQFF,TGTGCCAGCAGCGACGCCCTAGCGGGGGGCTATGAGCAGTTCTTC
TRBV3-1/TRBV3-2,TRBJ2-5,NA,TRBD2,CASSQASSSGGEVETQYF,TGTGCCAGCAGCCAAGCGTCCTCTAGCGGGGGTGAGGTCGAGACCCAGTACTTC
TRBV6-1,TRBJ2-1,NA,TRBD2,CASSEPGLAGNNEQFF,TGTGCCAGCAGTGAGCCTGGACTAGCGGGAAACAATGAGCAGTTCTTC
TRBV5-5,TRBJ2-1,NA,NA,CASSLGPGGEQFF,TGTGCCAGCAGCTTGGGGCCGGGTGGTGAGCAGTTCTTC
TRBV5-1,TRBJ2-1,NA,TRBD1,CASSLVGTDYNEQFF,TGCGCCAGCAGCTTGGTGGGGACAGACTACAATGAGCAGTTCTTC
TRBV7-6,TRBJ1-1,NA,NA,CASSLQGVGTEAFF,TGTGCCAGCAGTCTACAGGGTGTTGGGACTGAAGCTTTCTTT
TRBV3-1/TRBV3-2,TRBJ2-3,NA,NA,CASSQEPASTDTQYF,TGTGCCAGCAGCCAAGAGCCAGCGAGCACAGATACGCAGTATTTT
TRBV18,TRBJ1-6,NA,NA,CASSPPPNSPLHF,TGTGCCAGCTCACCACCCCCAAATTCACCCCTCCACTTT
TRBV7-2,TRBJ2-7,few,NA,CASSLVVGASRVYEQYF,TGTGCCAGCAGCTTAGTAGTGGGGGCTAGCAGGGTCTACGAGCAGTACTTC
TRBV7-2,TRBJ1-1,NA,NA,CASSLSLNTEAFF,TGTGCCAGCAGCTTAAGCCTAAACACTGAAGCTTTCTTT
TRBV10-2,TRBJ2-1,NA,TRBD2,CASSALAGSSYNEQFF,TGCGCCAGCAGTGCTCTAGCGGGGTCCTCCTACAATGAGCAGTTCTTC
TRBV5-1,TRBJ1-6,NA,NA,CASSYRDYNSPLHF,TGCGCCAGCAGCTACCGGGACTATAATTCACCCCTCCACTTT
TRBV27,TRBJ2-3,NA,TRBD2,CASRIAGGNTDTQYF,TGTGCCAGCAGGATAGCGGGGGGGAACACAGATACGCAGTATTTT
TRBV25-1,TRBJ1-2,NA,NA,CATQSAVGGYGYTF,TGTGCCACACAGTCCGCCGTGGGGGGCTATGGCTACACCTTC
TRBV29-1,TRBJ1-1,NA,TRBD1,CSVDRTGGLTEAFF,TGCAGCGTTGACCGGACAGGGGGCCTCACTGAAGCTTTCTTT
TRBV7-3,TRBJ2-3,NA,NA,CASSFSPGLLDTQYF,TGTGCCAGCAGCTTCTCCCCCGGACTACTAGATACGCAGTATTTT
TRBV2,TRBJ1-2,NA,NA,CASSVRDIPYGYTF,TGTGCCAGCAGTGTCCGGGACATACCCTATGGCTACACCTTC
TRBV5-1,TRBJ1-3,NA,NA,CASSSPYAGNTIYF,TGCGCCAGCAGCTCGCCGTACGCGGGAAACACCATATATTTT
TRBV2,TRBJ2-7,NA,TRBD2,CASLTSGGPEQYF,TGTGCCAGCCTGACTAGCGGGGGGCCCGAGCAGTACTTC
TRBV5-1,TRBJ2-7,NA,NA,CASSRETGTYEQYF,TGCGCCAGCAGCCGAGAGACAGGCACCTACGAGCAGTACTTC
TRBV10-3,TRBJ1-1,NA,TRBD1,CAHRDRDRHTEAFF,TGTGCCCACCGGGACCGGGACAGACACACTGAAGCTTTCTTT